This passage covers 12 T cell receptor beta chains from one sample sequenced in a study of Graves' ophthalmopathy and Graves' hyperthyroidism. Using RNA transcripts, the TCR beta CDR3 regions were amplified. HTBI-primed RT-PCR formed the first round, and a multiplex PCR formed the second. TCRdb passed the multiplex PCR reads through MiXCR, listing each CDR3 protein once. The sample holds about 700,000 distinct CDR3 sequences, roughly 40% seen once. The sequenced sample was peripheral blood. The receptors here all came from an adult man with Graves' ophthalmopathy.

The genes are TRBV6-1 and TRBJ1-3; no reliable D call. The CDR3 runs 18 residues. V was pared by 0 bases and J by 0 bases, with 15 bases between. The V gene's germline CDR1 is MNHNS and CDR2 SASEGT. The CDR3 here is CASSEALVSVNSGNTIYF. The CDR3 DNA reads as TGTGCCAGCAGTGAAGCGCTGGTTAGTGTGAACTCTGGAAACACCATATATTTT.

CDR3 region: CSATKGIQASLHF. CDR3 sequence (DNA): TGCAGTGCTACGAAGGGGATACAAGCATCCCTCCACTTT. V gene TRBV20-1 combines with J gene TRBJ1-6; perhaps TRBD1 as D (5 bases). This CDR3 has 13 residues. The germline V gene encodes CDR1 DFQATT and CDR2 SNEGSKA (reference sequence). V was clipped by 4 bases and J by 14 bases, with 18 bases between them.

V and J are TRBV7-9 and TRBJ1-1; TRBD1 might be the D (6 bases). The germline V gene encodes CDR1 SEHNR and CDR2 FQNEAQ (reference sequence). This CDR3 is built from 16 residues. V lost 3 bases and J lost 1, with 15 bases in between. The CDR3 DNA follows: TGTGCCAGCAGCTTTGCACCGGGGGCGCGGAACACTGAAGCTTTCTTT. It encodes CASSFAPGARNTEAFF. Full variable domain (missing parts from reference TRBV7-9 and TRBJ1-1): DTGVSQNPRHKITKRGQNVTFRCDPISEHNRLYWYRQTLGQGPEFLTYFQNEAQLEKSRLLSDRFSAERPKGSFSTLEIQRTEQGDSAMYLCASSFAPGARNTEAFFGQGTRLTVV.

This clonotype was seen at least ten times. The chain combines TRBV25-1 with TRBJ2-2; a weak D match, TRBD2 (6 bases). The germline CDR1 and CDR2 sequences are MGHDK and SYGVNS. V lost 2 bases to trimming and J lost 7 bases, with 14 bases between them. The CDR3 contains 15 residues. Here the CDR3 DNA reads TGTGCCAGCAGTGAAGGGGGACTGGTCGACGGGGAGCTGTTTTTT. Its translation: CASSEGGLVDGELFF.

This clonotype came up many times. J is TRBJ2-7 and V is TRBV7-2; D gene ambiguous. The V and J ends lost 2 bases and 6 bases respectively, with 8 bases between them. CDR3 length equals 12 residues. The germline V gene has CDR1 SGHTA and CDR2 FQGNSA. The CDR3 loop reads CASSLRASEQYF. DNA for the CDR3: TGTGCCAGCAGCTTAAGAGCGAGCGAGCAGTACTTC.

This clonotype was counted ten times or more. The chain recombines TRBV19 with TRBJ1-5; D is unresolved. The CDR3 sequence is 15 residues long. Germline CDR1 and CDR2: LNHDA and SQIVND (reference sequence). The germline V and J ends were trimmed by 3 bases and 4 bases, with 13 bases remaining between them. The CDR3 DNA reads TGTGCCAGTAGTATCGTTGGAACGGTGAATCAGCCCCAGCATTTT. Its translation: CASSIVGTVNQPQHF.

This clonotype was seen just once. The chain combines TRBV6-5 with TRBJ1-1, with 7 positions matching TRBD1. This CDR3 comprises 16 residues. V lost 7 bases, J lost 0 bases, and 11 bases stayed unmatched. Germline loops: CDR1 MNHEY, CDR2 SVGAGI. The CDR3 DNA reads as TGTGCCAGCACCAGAGGGACAGAGGGAATGAACACTGAAGCTTTCTTT. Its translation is CASTRGTEGMNTEAFF.

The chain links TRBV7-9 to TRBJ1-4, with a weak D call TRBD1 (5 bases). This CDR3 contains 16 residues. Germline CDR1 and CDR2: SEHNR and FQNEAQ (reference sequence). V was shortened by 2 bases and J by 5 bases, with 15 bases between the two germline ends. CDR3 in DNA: TGTGCCAGCAGCTTAACCGGGACCCCTATAAATGAAAAACTGTTTTTT. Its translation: CASSLTGTPINEKLFF.

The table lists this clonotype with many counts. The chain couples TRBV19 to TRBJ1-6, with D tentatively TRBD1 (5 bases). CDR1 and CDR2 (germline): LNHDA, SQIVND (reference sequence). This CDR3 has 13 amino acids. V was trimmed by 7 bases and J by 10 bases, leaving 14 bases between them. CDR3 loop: CASTPGPNSPLHF. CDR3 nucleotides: TGTGCCAGTACCCCGGGACCGAACTCACCCCTCCACTTT.

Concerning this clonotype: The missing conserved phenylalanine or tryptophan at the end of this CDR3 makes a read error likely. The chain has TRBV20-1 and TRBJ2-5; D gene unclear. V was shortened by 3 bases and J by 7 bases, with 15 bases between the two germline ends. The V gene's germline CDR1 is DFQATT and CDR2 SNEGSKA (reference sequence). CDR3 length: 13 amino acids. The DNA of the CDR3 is TGCAGTGCTAGTCCCCAGCTTTCCGCGACCCAGTACTGC. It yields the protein CSASPQLSATQYC.

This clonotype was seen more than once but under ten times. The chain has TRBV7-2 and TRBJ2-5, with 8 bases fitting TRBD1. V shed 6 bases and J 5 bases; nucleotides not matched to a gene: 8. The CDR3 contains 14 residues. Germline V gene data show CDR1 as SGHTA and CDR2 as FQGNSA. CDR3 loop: CASSYDRGAETQYF. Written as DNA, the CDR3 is TGTGCCAGCAGTTACGACAGGGGCGCGGAGACCCAGTACTTC.

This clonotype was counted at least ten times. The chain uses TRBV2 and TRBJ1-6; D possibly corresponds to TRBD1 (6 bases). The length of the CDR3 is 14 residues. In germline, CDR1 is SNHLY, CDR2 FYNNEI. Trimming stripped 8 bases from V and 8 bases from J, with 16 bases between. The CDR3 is CASSAQGVYSPLHF. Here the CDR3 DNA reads TGTGCCAGCTCTGCACAGGGAGTCTATTCACCCCTCCACTTT.